The 20 T cell receptor beta chains listed next were all sequenced from one sample in a study of blood T cell repertoires in COVID-19. Profiling relied on immunoSEQ multiplex PCR, and the TCRdb table lists in-frame clones only, not all of them. The sample holds under 250,000 clones, approximately 89% seen once. Source material: PBMCs or T cells enriched from blood (not recorded which). The receptors come from a woman in her twenties or thirties with acute COVID-19.

The J gene is TRBJ2-1, the V gene TRBV19; tentative D call: TRBD1 (5 bases). Germline CDR1 LNHDA, CDR2 SQIVND (reference sequence). The V and J ends lost 6 bases and 6 bases respectively, with 15 bases between them. The CDR3 loop spans 14 amino acids. CDR3 residues: CASRPLGPSNEQFF. CDR3 DNA sequence: TGTGCCAGTAGACCCCTGGGGCCCTCCAATGAGCAGTTCTTC.

The rearrangement links TRBV15 to TRBJ1-2, with D possibly being TRBD1 (5 bases). The CDR3 contains 15 residues. The V gene's germline CDR1 is LNHNV and CDR2 YYDKDF (reference sequence). The ends were cut back, 0 bases at V and 7 bases at J, with 15 bases in the middle. The CDR3, as DNA: TGTGCCACCAGCAGAGATATGGGGTCAGGGCCTGGCTACACCTTC. Its translation is CATSRDMGSGPGYTF.

This clone was recorded once. The gene calls are TRBV30 and TRBJ2-3; 10 positions agree with TRBD2. V was clipped by 3 bases and J by 2 bases; unmatched bases: 8. The CDR3 covers 16 residues. CDR1 is GTSNPN, CDR2 SVGIG, per germline (reference sequence). The CDR3, as DNA: TGTGCCTGGAGCCCGAAAGGACTAGCGGACACAGATACGCAGTATTTT. Translation: CAWSPKGLADTDTQYF.

The CDR3 here is CASSPAPGSGEQYF. The CDR3 DNA reads as TGTGCCAGCTCTCCGGCTCCAGGGTCGGGCGAGCAGTACTTC. The J gene is TRBJ2-7, the V gene TRBV18; maybe TRBD1 (5 bases). This CDR3 is built from 14 residues. Trimming cost V 6 bases and J 6 bases, with 18 bases left between them. CDR1 is KGHSH, CDR2 LQKENI, per germline.

This clone has more than one count but fewer than ten. The germline gene is not matched at one end of the junction; a read error may be the cause. V gene TRBV19 combines with J gene TRBJ1-4, with 10 bases lining up with TRBD1. The CDR3 totals 11 residues. Per the germline V gene, CDR1 is LNHDA and CDR2 is SQIVND (reference sequence). CDR3 residues: CASSMGQGFSF. The CDR3 DNA reads TGTGCCAGTAGTATGGGACAGGGGTTTAGTTTT.

The gene calls are TRBV28 and TRBJ2-5, with a possible D match to TRBD2 (5 bases). Trimming cost V 1 base and J 5 bases, with 14 bases left between them. Germline lookup yields CDR1 MDHEN and CDR2 SYDVKM. This CDR3 is built from 15 residues. The CDR3 region has the DNA TGTGCCAGCAGTTTATCCCTAGAAGGCGGGGAGACCCAGTACTTC. Its translation: CASSLSLEGGETQYF.

On this clone itself: Other DNA sequences of this sample code for an identical CDR3. J is TRBJ1-2 and V is TRBV4-3; D is unresolved. V was pared by 0 bases and J by 3 bases, with 8 bases between. The CDR3 has 14 residues. CDR1 and CDR2 from the germline V gene are LGHNA and YSLEER. The CDR3 sequence is CASSQDRGDYGYTF. In nucleotides, the CDR3 is TGCGCCAGCAGCCAAGATCGGGGTGACTATGGCTACACCTTC.

The chain has TRBV6-5 and TRBJ1-1; D is possibly TRBD1 (5 bases). Germline values: CDR1 MNHEY, CDR2 SVGAGI. V was trimmed by 5 bases and J by 2 bases, leaving 15 bases between them. There are 15 residues in the CDR3. CDR3 DNA sequence: TGTGCCAGCAGTACCCTGGGAGGGACCAACACTGAAGCTTTCTTT. It specifies CASSTLGGTNTEAFF.

The J gene is TRBJ2-5, the V gene TRBV5-1; TRBD1 matches at 11 bases. Trimming took 0 bases from V and 5 from J; bases not matched to a gene: 6. The length of the CDR3 is 16 residues. Germline lookup yields CDR1 SGHRS and CDR2 YFSETQ. Here the CDR3 DNA reads TGCGCCAGCAGCTTGGCCGGGACAGGGGGTATGGAGACCCAGTACTTC. Protein sequence: CASSLAGTGGMETQYF.

This clone has only one observation. J is TRBJ1-5 and V is TRBV2, with D perhaps TRBD1 (6 bases). Germline V gene data show CDR1 as SNHLY and CDR2 as FYNNEI. The CDR3 is made up of 13 amino acids. V was clipped by 6 bases and J by 6 bases, with 12 bases between them. The CDR3 loop reads CASRLDSSQPQHF. As DNA, the CDR3 is TGTGCCAGCAGGTTGGACAGCTCTCAGCCCCAGCATTTT.

This clone was seen more than once but under ten times. The V gene is TRBV11-3, the J gene TRBJ2-7; 9 nucleotides align to TRBD1. From germline, CDR1 is SGHNT and CDR2 YENEEA. V lost 4 bases, J lost 2 bases, and 3 bases stayed unmatched. This CDR3 region has 14 residues. DNA of the CDR3: TGTGCCAGCAGCTCGGACAGGGGACCCTACGAGCAGTACTTC. Translating gives CASSSDRGPYEQYF.

This rearrangement joins TRBV4-1 to TRBJ1-4; 9 positions match TRBD1. V dropped 1 base and J dropped 8; count of bases not matched to a gene: 5. The CDR3 length is 15 residues. Per the germline V gene, CDR1 is MGHRA and CDR2 is YSYEKL. The CDR3 region is CASSQVGTGREKLFF. The CDR3 bases are TGCGCCAGCAGCCAAGTGGGGACAGGGAGGGAAAAACTGTTTTTT.

The J gene is TRBJ2-7, the V gene TRBV7-2; D unresolved. V lost 3 bases to trimming and J lost 2 bases, with 8 bases between them. The length of the CDR3 is 13 residues. Germline CDR1 SGHTA, CDR2 FQGNSA. CDR3 in amino acids: CASSFESAYEQYF. CDR3 nucleotide sequence: TGTGCCAGCAGCTTCGAGAGTGCCTACGAGCAGTACTTC.

This chain uses TRBV6-5 with TRBJ1-3; the D gene is possibly TRBD1 (5 bases). V shed 4 bases and J shed 3 bases, with 10 bases lying between them. CDR1 and CDR2 from the germline V gene are MNHEY and SVGAGI. The CDR3 sequence is 14 residues long. The CDR3 region is CASSSLRDGNTIYF. CDR3 DNA: TGTGCCAGCAGTTCTCTCAGGGATGGAAACACCATATATTTT.

The genes are TRBV2 and TRBJ2-5; the D is unclear. Germline-derived CDR1 and CDR2 are SNHLY and FYNNEI. Trimming stripped 3 bases from V and 1 base from J, with 9 bases between. This CDR3 region has 14 residues. As DNA, the CDR3 is TGTGCCAGCAGTGAGTCCCTTGTCCAAGAGACCCAGTACTTC. It specifies CASSESLVQETQYF.

The chain links TRBV12-3 or TRBV12-4 to TRBJ2-2; D unresolved. The CDR3 covers 13 residues. Deletions cut 6 bases from V and 3 bases from J, with 8 bases between. DNA of the CDR3: TGTGCCAGCAGGTCACAATACACCGGGGAGCTGTTTTTT. Translated: CASRSQYTGELFF.

This chain links TRBV15 with TRBJ2-2, with D unclear. CDR1 and CDR2 from the germline V gene are LNHNV and YYDKDF (reference sequence). V was trimmed by 6 bases and J by 2 bases, leaving 10 bases between them. This CDR3 region has 14 residues. DNA for the CDR3: TGTGCCACCAGATCCGGGTCAAACACCGGGGAGCTGTTTTTT. This encodes CATRSGSNTGELFF.

The chain is built from TRBV13 and TRBJ1-6; no firm D call. V was clipped by 3 bases and J by 0 bases, with 3 bases between them. The CDR3 spans 14 residues. Germline loops: CDR1 PRHDT, CDR2 FYEKMQ (reference sequence). For the CDR3, the DNA is TGTGCCAGCAGCTTCAGCTCCTATAATTCACCCCTCCACTTT. It yields the protein CASSFSSYNSPLHF.

V is TRBV7-9 and J is TRBJ2-3, with a possible D match to TRBD2 (6 bases). The germline V gene has CDR1 SEHNR and CDR2 FQNEAQ (reference sequence). The V and J ends lost 5 bases and 5 bases respectively, with 20 bases between them. This CDR3 comprises 16 residues. As DNA, the CDR3 is TGTGCCAGCAGCCTCGGGGCTGGAGGGTTGGGAGATACGCAGTATTTT. Translated: CASSLGAGGLGDTQYF.

The chain couples TRBV6-5 to TRBJ1-3; D possibly corresponds to TRBD1 (6 bases). Trimming cost V 4 bases and J 4 bases, with 11 bases left between them. CDR3 length: 14 amino acids. Germline V lookup: CDR1 MNHEY, CDR2 SVGAGI. The DNA of the CDR3 is TGTGCCAGCAGTTCCAGGGGATACGGAAACACCATATATTTT. It translates to CASSSRGYGNTIYF.